This T cell receptor beta chain comes out of a study of blood T cell repertoires in COVID-19. Study overall: Researchers got acute and convalescent COVID-19 samples from the United States, Italy and Spain.

Authors' data handling: Amplification from reference gene primers served as the basis for estimated nucleated cell counts. Assay: immunoSEQ multiplex PCR; the TCRdb copy retains only in-frame clones and omits some. D and trimming were read from the DNA, whereas the V and J calls and clone size are those reported in that table. The table has approximately 76,000 clones, roughly 84% seen once; the top ten hold roughly 6%. The CDR3 spans 15 residues. Germline CDR1 reads GTSNPN; CDR2 reads SVGIG (reference sequence). V lost 3 bases, J lost 3 bases, and 15 bases lay in between. The sequenced material came from peripheral blood. The rearrangement links TRBV30 to TRBJ2-1, with D perhaps TRBD1 (5 bases). This clonotype originated in a woman aged 60-75 years with acute or convalescent COVID-19. The CDR3 region has the DNA TGTGCCTGGAGCTCTATCCCAGGGTACTACAATGAGCAGTTCTTC. It encodes CAWSSIPGYYNEQFF.